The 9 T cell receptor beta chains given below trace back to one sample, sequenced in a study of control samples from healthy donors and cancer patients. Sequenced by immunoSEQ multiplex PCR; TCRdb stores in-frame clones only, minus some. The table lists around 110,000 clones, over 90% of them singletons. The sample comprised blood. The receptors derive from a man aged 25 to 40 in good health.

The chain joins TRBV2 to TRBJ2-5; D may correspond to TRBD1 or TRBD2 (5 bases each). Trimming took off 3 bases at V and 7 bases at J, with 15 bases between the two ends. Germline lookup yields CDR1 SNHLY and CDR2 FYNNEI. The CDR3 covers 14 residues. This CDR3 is CASSEGEARGTQYF. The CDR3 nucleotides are TGTGCCAGCAGTGAGGGGGAAGCCCGTGGGACCCAGTACTTC.

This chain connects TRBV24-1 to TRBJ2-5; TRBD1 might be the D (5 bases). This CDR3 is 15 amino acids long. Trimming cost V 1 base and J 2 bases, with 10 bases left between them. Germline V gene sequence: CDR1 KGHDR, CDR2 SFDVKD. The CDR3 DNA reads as TGTGCCACCAGTGATTTTAAGGGGCTTCAAGAGACCCAGTACTTC. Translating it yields CATSDFKGLQETQYF.

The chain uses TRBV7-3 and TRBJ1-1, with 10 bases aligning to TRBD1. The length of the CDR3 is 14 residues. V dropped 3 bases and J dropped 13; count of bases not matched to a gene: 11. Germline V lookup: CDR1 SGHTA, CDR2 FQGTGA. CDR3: CASSFDRGPGRVFF. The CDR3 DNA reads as TGTGCCAGCAGCTTCGACAGGGGGCCGGGGAGGGTTTTCTTT.

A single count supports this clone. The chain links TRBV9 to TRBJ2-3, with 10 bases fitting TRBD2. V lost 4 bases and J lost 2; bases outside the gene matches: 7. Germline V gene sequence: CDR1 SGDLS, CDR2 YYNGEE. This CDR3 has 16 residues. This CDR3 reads CASSPPSGGSTDTQYF. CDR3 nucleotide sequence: TGTGCCAGCAGCCCTCCTAGCGGGGGTTCCACAGATACGCAGTATTTT.

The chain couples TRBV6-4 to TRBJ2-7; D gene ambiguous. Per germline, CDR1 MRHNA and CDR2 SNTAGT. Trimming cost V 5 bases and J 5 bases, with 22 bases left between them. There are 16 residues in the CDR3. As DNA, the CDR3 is TGTGCCAGCAGTAAGTTCCCCCCCCAGGCTTGGGACGAGCAGTACTTC. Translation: CASSKFPPQAWDEQYF.

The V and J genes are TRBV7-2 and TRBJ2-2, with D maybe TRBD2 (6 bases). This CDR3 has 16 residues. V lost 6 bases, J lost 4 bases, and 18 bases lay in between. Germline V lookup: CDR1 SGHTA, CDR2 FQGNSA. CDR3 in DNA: TGTGCCAGCAGTCCAAACTTAGCGGTCGTCACCGGGGAGCTGTTTTTT. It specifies CASSPNLAVVTGELFF.

CDR3 region: CASSIDSGTRVETQYF. In DNA, the CDR3 is TGTGCCAGTAGTATAGACTCCGGGACCCGGGTAGAGACCCAGTACTTC. The chain carries TRBV19 and TRBJ2-5; D is tentatively TRBD1 or TRBD2 (5 bases each). Per the germline V gene, CDR1 is LNHDA and CDR2 is SQIVND (reference sequence). CDR3 length: 16 amino acids. The germline V and J ends were trimmed by 0 bases and 4 bases, with 15 bases remaining between them.

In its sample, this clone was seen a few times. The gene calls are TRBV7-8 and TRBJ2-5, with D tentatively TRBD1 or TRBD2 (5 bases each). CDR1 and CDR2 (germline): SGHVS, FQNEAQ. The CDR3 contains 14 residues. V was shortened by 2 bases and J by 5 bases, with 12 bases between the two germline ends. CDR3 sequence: CASSLWAGTETQYF. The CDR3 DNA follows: TGTGCCAGCAGCTTATGGGCAGGGACGGAGACCCAGTACTTC.

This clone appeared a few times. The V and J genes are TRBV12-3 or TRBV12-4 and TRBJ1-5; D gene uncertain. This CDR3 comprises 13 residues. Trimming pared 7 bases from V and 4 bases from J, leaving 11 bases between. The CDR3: CASTYRNNQPQHF. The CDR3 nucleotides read TGTGCCAGCACCTACAGAAATAATCAGCCCCAGCATTTT.